The T cell receptor beta chain under discussion was sequenced for a study of T cell changes during pregnancy in multiple sclerosis. Trimming removed 6 bases from V and 5 bases from J, with 17 bases in between. The CDR3 length is 15 residues. Germline V CDR1 and CDR2: MNHNS, SASEGT. The data were produced by immunoSEQ multiplex PCR, yet TCRdb's version contains in-frame clones alone and is incomplete. The sample lists about 20,000 clones, about 87% occurring once. The sequenced sample was CD8+ T cells from peripheral blood mononuclear cells, obtained in the second trimester of pregnancy. The origin of this receptor is a female donor in good health, enrolled as a control in a pregnancy study. The chain couples TRBV6-1 to TRBJ1-5; TRBD1 is a possible D gene (6 bases). CDR3 sequence reads: CASRRTGIRYQPQHF. CDR3 DNA: TGTGCCAGCAGACGCACAGGGATACGCTATCAGCCCCAGCATTTT.